This T cell receptor beta chain emerged from a study of blood T cell repertoires in COVID-19. Across the study: Samples taken during acute and convalescent COVID-19 were collected in the United States, Italy and Spain. T cells, B-cell-depleted T cells, or PBMCs supplied cDNA or gDNA.

Authors' data handling: Reference gene primers were amplified, and this amplification served to estimate nucleated cell counts. Produced via immunoSEQ multiplex PCR; TCRdb's table is partial and in-frame only. The DNA gave D and trimming, while V, J and clone size come from that table. Among about 80,000 clones, around four fifths were seen once, and the ten largest hold approximately 20%. The junction had 5 bases not matched to a gene; V was cut back by 4 bases and J by 2 bases. Germline values: CDR1 MGHDK, CDR2 SYGVNS. The CDR3 totals 15 residues. Specimen: peripheral blood. This TCR was sampled from an elderly man with active or convalescent COVID-19. The chain carries TRBV25-1 and TRBJ1-3, with TRBD1 matching over 7 bases. The CDR3: CASSVEQGPGNTIYF. As DNA, the CDR3 is TGTGCCAGCAGTGTAGAACAGGGGCCTGGAAACACCATATATTTT.